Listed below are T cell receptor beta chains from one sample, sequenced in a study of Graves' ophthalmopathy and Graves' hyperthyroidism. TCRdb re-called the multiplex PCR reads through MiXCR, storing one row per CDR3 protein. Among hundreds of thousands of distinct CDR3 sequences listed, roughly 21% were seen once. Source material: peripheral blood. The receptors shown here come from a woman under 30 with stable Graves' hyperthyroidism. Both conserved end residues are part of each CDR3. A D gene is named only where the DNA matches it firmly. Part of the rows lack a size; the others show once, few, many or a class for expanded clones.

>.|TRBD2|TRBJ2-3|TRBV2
CASRREAGGFSTDTQYF
TGTGCCAGCAGGCGGGAAGCGGGAGGATTCAGCACAGATACGCAGTATTTT
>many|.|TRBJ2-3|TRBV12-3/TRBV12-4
CASSLVLQPPDTQYF
TGTGCCAGCAGTTTAGTTCTTCAGCCCCCAGATACGCAGTATTTT
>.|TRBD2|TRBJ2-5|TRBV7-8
CASSRTSGASGTQYF
TGTGCCAGCAGCAGGACTAGCGGGGCCTCGGGGACCCAGTACTTC
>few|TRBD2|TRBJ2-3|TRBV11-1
CASSLEWTSAIGDTQYF
TGTGCCAGCAGCTTAGAGTGGACTAGCGCCATCGGAGATACGCAGTATTTT
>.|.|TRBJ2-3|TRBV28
CASSPFAPDHTSTDTQYF
TGTGCCAGCAGTCCTTTCGCGCCGGACCACACTAGCACAGATACGCAGTATTTT
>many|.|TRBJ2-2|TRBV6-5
CASTYSDTGELFF
TGTGCCAGCACCTACTCGGACACCGGGGAGCTGTTTTTT
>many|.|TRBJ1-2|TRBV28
CASSPDGRGYYGYTF
TGTGCCAGCAGTCCAGACGGGAGGGGGTACTATGGCTACACCTTC
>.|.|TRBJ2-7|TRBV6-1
CASSEEGTQSSYEQYF
TGTGCCAGCAGTGAAGAGGGGACCCAGAGCTCCTACGAGCAGTACTTC
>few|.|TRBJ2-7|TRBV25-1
CASGTARQYF
TGTGCCAGCGGAACCGCCCGGCAGTACTTC
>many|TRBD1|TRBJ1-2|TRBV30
CAWSPDRGYGYTF
TGTGCCTGGAGCCCGGACAGGGGATATGGCTACACCTTC
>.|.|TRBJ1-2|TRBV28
CASSKPGSPTGRGYTF
TGTGCCAGCAGTAAGCCGGGATCACCAACCGGGCGGGGCTACACCTTC
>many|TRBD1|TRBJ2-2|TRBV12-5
CASGLKPGGAFIGELFF
TGTGCTAGTGGTTTAAAACCAGGGGGCGCTTTTATCGGGGAGCTGTTTTTT
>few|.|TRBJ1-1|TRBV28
CASTRGGVLSTEAFF
TGTGCCAGCACCCGAGGGGGGGTGTTGAGCACTGAAGCTTTCTTT
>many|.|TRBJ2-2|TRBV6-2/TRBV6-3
CASSATGEGGELFF
TGTGCCAGCAGTGCGACAGGGGAGGGCGGGGAGCTGTTTTTT
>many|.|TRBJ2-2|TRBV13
CASSTPLDPTGELFF
TGTGCCAGCAGCACCCCACTCGATCCCACCGGGGAGCTGTTTTTT
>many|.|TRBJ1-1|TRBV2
CASSHTGSGWMNTEAFF
TGTGCCAGCAGTCATACAGGGTCCGGTTGGATGAACACTGAAGCTTTCTTT
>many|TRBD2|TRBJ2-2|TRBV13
CASSFTTSENTGELFF
TGTGCCAGCAGCTTCACGACTAGCGAGAACACCGGGGAGCTGTTTTTT
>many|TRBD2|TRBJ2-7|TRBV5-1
CASSRTGTSGSWYF
TGCGCCAGCAGCCGAACCGGGACTAGCGGGAGTTGGTACTTC
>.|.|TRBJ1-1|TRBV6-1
CASTEPWINTEAFF
TGTGCCAGCACCGAGCCGTGGATAAACACTGAAGCTTTCTTT
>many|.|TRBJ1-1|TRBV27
CASSSSGNTEAFF
TGTGCCAGCTCTTCCAGCGGTAACACTGAAGCTTTCTTT
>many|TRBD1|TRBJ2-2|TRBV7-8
CASSSRTGGGGELFF
TGTGCCAGCAGCTCCCGGACAGGGGGCGGCGGGGAGCTGTTTTTT
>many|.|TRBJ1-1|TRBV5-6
CASSLVWTEAFF
TGTGCCAGCAGCTTAGTCTGGACTGAAGCTTTCTTT
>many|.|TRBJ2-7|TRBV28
CASRDGRTYEQYF
TGTGCCAGCAGGGACGGACGTACCTACGAGCAGTACTTC
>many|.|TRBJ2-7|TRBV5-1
CASSQRPGAGYEQYF
TGCGCCAGCAGTCAACGGCCAGGGGCAGGCTACGAGCAGTACTTC
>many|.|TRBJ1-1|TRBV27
CASTNRLNTEAFF
TGTGCCAGCACTAACAGGCTGAACACTGAAGCTTTCTTT
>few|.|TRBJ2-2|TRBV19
CASRRRADTGELFF
TGTGCCAGTAGAAGGAGGGCCGACACCGGGGAGCTGTTTTTT